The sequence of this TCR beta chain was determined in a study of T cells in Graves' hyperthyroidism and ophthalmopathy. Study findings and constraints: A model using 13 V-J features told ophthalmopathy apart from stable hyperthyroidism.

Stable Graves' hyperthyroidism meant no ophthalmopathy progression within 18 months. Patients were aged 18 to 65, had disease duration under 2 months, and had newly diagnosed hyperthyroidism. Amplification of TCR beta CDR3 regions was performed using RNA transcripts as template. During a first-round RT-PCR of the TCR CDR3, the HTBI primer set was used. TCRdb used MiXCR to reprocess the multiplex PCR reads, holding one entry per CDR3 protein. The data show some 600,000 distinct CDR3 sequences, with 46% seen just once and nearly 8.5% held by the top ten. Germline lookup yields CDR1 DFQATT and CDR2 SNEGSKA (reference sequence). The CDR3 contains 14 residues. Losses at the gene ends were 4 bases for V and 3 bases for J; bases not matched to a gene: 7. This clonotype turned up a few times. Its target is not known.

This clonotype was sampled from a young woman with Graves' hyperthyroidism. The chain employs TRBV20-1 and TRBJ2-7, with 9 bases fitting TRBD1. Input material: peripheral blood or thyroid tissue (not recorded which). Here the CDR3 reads CSATWTGESYEQYF. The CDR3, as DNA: TGCAGTGCTACCTGGACAGGGGAGAGCTACGAGCAGTACTTC.